This T cell receptor (beta chain) was obtained from a study of monozygotic twins with inflammatory bowel disease. Notes on the study in general: Especially with disease activity, IBD patients had fewer clonotypes in common with others than healthy twins did.

This CDR3 is 14 amino acids long. Germline V gene data show CDR1 as PRHDT and CDR2 as FYEKMQ (reference sequence). TCRdb reprocessed the 5' RACE reads, keeping one entry per CDR3 protein, no DNA. The sample's table shows approximately 400,000 distinct CDR3 sequences. About this clonotype: The antigen is not known.

The sequenced sample was blood. The chain links TRBV13 to TRBJ2-1; checking the TCRdb D call of TRBD2 is not possible without DNA. The TCR sequence derives from a human donor with ulcerative colitis or Crohn's disease, or a healthy co-twin of an affected twin (not recorded which). The CDR3 here is CASSLLAGLMEQFF.